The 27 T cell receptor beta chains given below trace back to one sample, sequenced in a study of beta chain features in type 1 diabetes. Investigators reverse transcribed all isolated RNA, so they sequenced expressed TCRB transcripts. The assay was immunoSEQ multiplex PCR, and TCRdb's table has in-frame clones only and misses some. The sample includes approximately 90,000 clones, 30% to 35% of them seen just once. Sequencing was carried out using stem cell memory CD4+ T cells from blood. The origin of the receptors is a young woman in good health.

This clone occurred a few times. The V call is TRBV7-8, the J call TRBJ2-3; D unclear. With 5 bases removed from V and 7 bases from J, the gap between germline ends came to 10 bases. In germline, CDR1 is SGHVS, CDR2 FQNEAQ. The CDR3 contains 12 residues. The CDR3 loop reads CASSQARYTQYF. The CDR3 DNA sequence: TGTGCCAGCAGCCAAGCCCGTTATACGCAGTATTTT.

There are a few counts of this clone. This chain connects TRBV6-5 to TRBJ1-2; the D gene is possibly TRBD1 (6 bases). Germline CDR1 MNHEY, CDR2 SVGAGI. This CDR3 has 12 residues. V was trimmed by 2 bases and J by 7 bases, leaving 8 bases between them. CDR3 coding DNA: TGTGCCAGCAGTTACAGGGGGGGTGGCTACACCTTC. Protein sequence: CASSYRGGGYTF.

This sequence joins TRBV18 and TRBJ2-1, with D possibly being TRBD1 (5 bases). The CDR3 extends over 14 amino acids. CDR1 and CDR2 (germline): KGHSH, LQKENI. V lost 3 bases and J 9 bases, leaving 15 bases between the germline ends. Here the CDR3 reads CASSPPPGRTEQFF. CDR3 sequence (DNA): TGTGCCAGCTCACCCCCTCCAGGGCGAACTGAGCAGTTCTTC. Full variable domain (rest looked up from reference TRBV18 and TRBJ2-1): NAGVMQNPRHLVRRRGQEARLRCSPMKGHSHVYWYRQLPEEGLKFMVYLQKENIIDESGMPKERFSAEFPKEGPSILRIQQVVRGDSAAYFCASSPPPGRTEQFFGPGTRLTVL.

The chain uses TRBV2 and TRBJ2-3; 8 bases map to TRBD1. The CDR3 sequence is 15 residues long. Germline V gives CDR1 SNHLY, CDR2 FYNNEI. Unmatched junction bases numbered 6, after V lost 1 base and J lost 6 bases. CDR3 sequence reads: CASSEGRTGFDTQYF. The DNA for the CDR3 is TGTGCCAGCAGTGAAGGGCGGACAGGGTTCGATACGCAGTATTTT. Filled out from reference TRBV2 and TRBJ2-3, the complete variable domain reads EPEVTQTPSHQVTQMGQEVILRCVPISNHLYFYWYRQILGQKVEFLVSFYNNEISEKSEIFDDQFSVERPDGSNFTLKIRSTKLEDSAMYFCASSEGRTGFDTQYFGPGTRLTVL.

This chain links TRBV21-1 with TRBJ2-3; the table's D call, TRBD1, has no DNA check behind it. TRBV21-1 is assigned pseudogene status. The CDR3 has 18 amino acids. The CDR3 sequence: CASTSGTGWEDVTDTQYF. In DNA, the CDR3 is TGTGCCAGTACCTCGGGGACAGGGTGGGAGGACGTTACAGATACGCAGTATTTT.

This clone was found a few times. The CDR3 nucleotides read TGTGCCAGCGCCGGGTCATACACCGGGGAGCTGTTTTTT. Translating gives CASAGSYTGELFF. This chain joins TRBV2 and TRBJ2-2; D gene uncertain. CDR3 size: 13 residues. V lost 8 bases and J 3 bases, leaving 10 bases between the germline ends. Germline CDR1 SNHLY, CDR2 FYNNEI.

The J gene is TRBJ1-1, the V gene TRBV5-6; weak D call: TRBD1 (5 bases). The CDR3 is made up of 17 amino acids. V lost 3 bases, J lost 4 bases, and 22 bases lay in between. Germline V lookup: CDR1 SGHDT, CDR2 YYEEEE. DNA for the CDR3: TGTGCCAGCAGCTCCTCAATCGTCGACAGTTCGGGCACTGAAGCTTTCTTT. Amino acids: CASSSSIVDSSGTEAFF.

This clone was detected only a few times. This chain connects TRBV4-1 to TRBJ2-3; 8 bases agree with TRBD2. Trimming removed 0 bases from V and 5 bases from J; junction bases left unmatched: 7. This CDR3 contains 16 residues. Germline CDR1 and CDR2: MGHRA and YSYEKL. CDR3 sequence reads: CASSQDIGRAGDTQYF. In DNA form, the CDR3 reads TGCGCCAGCAGCCAAGATATCGGGAGGGCCGGAGATACGCAGTATTTT.

The CDR3 DNA sequence: TGCAGCGTTGTGGCGCGGGGGAACACTGAAGCTTTCTTT. Its translation is CSVVARGNTEAFF. The chain employs TRBV29-1 and TRBJ1-1; D is unresolved. Trimming cost V 4 bases and J 1 base, with 10 bases left between them. The V gene's germline CDR1 is SQVTM and CDR2 ANQGSEA. The CDR3 spans 13 residues.

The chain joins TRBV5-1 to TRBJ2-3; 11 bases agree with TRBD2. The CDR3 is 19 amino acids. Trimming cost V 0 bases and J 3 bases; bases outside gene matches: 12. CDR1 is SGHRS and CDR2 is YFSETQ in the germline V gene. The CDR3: CASSLGSLAGGPFTDTQYF. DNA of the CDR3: TGCGCCAGCAGCTTGGGGAGTTTAGCGGGAGGGCCATTTACAGATACGCAGTATTTT. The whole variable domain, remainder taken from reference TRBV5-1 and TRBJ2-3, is KAGVTQTPRYLIKTRGQQVTLSCSPISGHRSVSWYQQTPGQGLQFLFEYFSETQRNKGNFPGRFSGRQFSNSRSEMNVSTLELGDSALYLCASSLGSLAGGPFTDTQYFGPGTRLTVL.

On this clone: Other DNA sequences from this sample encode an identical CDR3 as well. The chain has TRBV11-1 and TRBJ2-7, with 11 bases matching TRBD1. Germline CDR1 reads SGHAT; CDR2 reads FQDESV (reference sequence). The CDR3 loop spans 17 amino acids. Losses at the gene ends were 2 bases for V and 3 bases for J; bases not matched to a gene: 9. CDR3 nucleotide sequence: TGTGCCAGCAGCTTAACAGGACAGGGGGCTGGATTCTACGAGCAGTACTTC. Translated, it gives CASSLTGQGAGFYEQYF. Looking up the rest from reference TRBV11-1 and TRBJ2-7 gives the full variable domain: EAEVAQSPRYKITEKSQAVAFWCDPISGHATLYWYRQILGQGPELLVQFQDESVVDDSQLPKDRFSAERLKGVDSTLKIQPAELGDSAMYLCASSLTGQGAGFYEQYFGPGTRLTVT.

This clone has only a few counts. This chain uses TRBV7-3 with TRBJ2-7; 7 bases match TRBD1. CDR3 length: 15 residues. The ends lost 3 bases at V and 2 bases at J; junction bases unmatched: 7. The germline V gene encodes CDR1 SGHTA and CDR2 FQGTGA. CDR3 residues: CASSLNRGPPYEQYF. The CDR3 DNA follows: TGTGCCAGCAGCTTGAACAGGGGCCCACCCTACGAGCAGTACTTC.

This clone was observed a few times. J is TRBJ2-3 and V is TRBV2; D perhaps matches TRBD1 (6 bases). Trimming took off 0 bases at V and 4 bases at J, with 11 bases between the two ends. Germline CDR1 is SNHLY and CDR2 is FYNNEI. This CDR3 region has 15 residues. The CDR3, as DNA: TGTGCCAGCAGTGAAGCGGAAGGGACATCAGATACGCAGTATTTT. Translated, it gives CASSEAEGTSDTQYF.

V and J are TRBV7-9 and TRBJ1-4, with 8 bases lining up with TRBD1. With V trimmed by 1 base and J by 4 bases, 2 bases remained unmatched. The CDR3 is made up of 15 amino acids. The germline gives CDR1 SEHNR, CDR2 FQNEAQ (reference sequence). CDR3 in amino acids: CASSLGTGFNEKLFF. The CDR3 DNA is TGTGCCAGCAGCTTAGGGACAGGGTTTAATGAAAAACTGTTTTTT.

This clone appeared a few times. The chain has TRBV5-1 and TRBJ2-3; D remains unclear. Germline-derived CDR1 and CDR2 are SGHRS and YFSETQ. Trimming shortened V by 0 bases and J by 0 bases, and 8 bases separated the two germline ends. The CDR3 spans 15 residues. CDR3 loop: CASSLGIASTDTQYF. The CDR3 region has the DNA TGCGCCAGCAGCTTGGGAATTGCGAGCACAGATACGCAGTATTTT.

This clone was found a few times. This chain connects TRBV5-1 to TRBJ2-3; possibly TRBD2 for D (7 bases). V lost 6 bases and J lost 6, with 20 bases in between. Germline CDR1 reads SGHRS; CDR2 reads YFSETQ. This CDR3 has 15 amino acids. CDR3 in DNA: TGCGCCAGCAAGGGGGTGGGGACTACCCCCGATACGCAGTATTTT. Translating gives CASKGVGTTPDTQYF.

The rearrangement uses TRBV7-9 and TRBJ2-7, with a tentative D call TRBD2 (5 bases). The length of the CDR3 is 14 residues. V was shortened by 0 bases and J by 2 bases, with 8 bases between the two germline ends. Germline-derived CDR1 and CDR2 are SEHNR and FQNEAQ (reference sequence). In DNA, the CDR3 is TGTGCCAGCAGCTTAGCGCTCGGGGCCTACGAGCAGTACTTC. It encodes CASSLALGAYEQYF.

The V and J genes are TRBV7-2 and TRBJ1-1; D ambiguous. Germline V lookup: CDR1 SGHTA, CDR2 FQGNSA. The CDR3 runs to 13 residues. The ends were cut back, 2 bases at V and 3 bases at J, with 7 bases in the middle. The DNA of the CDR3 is TGTGCCAGCAGCTTAACGGGGTACACTGAAGCTTTCTTT. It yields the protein CASSLTGYTEAFF.

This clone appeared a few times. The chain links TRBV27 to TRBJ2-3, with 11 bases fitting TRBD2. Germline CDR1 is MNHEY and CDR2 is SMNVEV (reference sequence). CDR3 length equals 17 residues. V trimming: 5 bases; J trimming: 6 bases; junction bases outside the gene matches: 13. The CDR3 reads CASSHRRLAGFLDTQYF. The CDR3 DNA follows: TGTGCCAGCAGTCACAGGAGACTAGCGGGGTTTTTGGATACGCAGTATTTT.

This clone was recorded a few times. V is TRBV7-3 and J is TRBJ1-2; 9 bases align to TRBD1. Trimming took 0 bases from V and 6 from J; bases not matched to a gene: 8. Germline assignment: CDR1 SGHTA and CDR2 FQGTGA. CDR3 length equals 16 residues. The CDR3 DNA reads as TGTGCCAGCAGCTTAACCGGGGACAGGGTGGCGGATGGCTACACCTTC. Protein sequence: CASSLTGDRVADGYTF. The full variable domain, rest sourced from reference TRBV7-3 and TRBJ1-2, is GAGVSQTPSNKVTEKGKYVELRCDPISGHTALYWYRQSLGQGPEFLIYFQGTGAADDSGLPNDRFFAVRPEGSVSTLKIQRTERGDSAVYLCASSLTGDRVADGYTFGSGTRLTVV.

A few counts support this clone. The chain's CDR3 is CASSRMGQEIYNEQFF. DNA for the CDR3: TGTGCCAGCAGTCGTATGGGGCAGGAGATCTACAATGAGCAGTTCTTC. This sequence joins TRBV9 and TRBJ2-1; D might be TRBD1 (5 bases). The CDR3 runs to 16 residues. V lost 5 bases to trimming and J lost 3 bases, with 18 bases between them. In germline, CDR1 is SGDLS, CDR2 YYNGEE.

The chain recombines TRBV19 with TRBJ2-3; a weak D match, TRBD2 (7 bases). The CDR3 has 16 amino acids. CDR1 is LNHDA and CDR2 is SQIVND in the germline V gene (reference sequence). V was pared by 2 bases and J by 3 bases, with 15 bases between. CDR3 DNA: TGTGCCAGTAGTATAAGAGGGGGGGAAAAAACAGATACGCAGTATTTT. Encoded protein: CASSIRGGEKTDTQYF.

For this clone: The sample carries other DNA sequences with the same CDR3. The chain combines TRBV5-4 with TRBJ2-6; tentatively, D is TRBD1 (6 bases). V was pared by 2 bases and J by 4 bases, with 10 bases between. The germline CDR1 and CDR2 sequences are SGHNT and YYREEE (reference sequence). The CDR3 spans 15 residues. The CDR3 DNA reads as TGTGCCAGCAGCTTACAGGGAGCCGGGGCCAACGTCCTGACTTTC. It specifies CASSLQGAGANVLTF.

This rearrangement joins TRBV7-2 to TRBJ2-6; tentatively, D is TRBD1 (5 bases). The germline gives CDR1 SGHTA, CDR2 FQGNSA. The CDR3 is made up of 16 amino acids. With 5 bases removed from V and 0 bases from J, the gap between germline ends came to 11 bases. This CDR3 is CASSTRQSSGANVLTF. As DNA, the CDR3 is TGTGCCAGCAGCACGCGACAGAGCTCTGGGGCCAACGTCCTGACTTTC.

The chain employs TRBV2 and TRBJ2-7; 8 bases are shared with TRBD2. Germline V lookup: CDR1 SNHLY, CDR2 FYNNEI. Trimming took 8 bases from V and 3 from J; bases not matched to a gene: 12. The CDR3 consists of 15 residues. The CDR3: CASFLGGSGDYEQYF. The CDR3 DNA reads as TGTGCCAGCTTCTTGGGAGGTAGCGGGGACTACGAGCAGTACTTC. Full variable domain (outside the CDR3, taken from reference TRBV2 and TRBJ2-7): EPEVTQTPSHQVTQMGQEVILRCVPISNHLYFYWYRQILGQKVEFLVSFYNNEISEKSEIFDDQFSVERPDGSNFTLKIRSTKLEDSAMYFCASFLGGSGDYEQYFGPGTRLTVT.

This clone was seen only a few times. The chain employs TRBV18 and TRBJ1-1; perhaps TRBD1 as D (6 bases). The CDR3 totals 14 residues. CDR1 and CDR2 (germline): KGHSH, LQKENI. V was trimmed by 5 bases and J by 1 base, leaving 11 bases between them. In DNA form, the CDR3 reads TGTGCCAGCTCAGGGGGCAGGGCGAACACTGAAGCTTTCTTT. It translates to CASSGGRANTEAFF.

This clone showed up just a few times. The CDR3, as DNA: TGCGCCAGCAGCTTGGGAATTATTGACTTGGCTGAGCAGTTCTTC. This codes for CASSLGIIDLAEQFF. This chain joins TRBV5-1 and TRBJ2-1; D unclear. Germline V gene sequence: CDR1 SGHRS, CDR2 YFSETQ. With 0 bases removed from V and 9 bases from J, the gap between germline ends came to 16 bases. This CDR3 spans 15 amino acids. Complete variable domain (other parts from reference TRBV5-1 and TRBJ2-1): KAGVTQTPRYLIKTRGQQVTLSCSPISGHRSVSWYQQTPGQGLQFLFEYFSETQRNKGNFPGRFSGRQFSNSRSEMNVSTLELGDSALYLCASSLGIIDLAEQFFGPGTRLTVL.